This TCR beta chain was identified in a study of Graves' ophthalmopathy and Graves' hyperthyroidism. The sequenced template was RNA, covering the TCR beta CDR3 region. The first round was an RT-PCR with HTBI primers, and the second round was a multiplex PCR. In TCRdb, the multiplex PCR reads were re-called with MiXCR into one record per CDR3 protein. Among about 370,000 distinct CDR3 sequences listed, 15% to 20% were seen once. The starting material, around 9.3 ml of fresh peripheral blood, provided the PBMCs. This sequence was found in an adult woman with stable Graves' hyperthyroidism. Material: peripheral blood.

The CDR3 DNA is TGTGCCAGCAGTGAACCCGGGACAGGGACACCCCTCCACTTT. Its protein is CASSEPGTGTPLHF. The chain employs TRBV6-1 and TRBJ1-6; 9 bases fit TRBD1. There are 14 residues in the CDR3. V trimming: 2 bases; J trimming: 11 bases; junction bases outside the gene matches: 4. Germline loops: CDR1 MNHNS, CDR2 SASEGT.